This note documents a single T cell receptor (beta chain) sequence. What it binds is not known. Primers for the PCR totalled 60 Vbeta and 13 Jbeta. Here immunoSEQ multiplex PCR was the method, and the copy in TCRdb shows in-frame clones only, minus some. The sample gives 200,000 to 300,000 clones, 78% of which show up once; approximately 0.47% is in the top ten. The sample belongs to a study of cytomegalovirus exposure and HLA in healthy donors. Points from the study as a whole: For cytomegalovirus status, the classifier reportedly gave diagnoses with high specificity and sensitivity. It was reported in a later analysis that an Asian-associated ancestry cluster showed fewer N-insertions than the roughly 670-donor mean.

There are 13 residues in the CDR3. The germline gives CDR1 LNHDA, CDR2 SQIVND (reference sequence). The ends lost 4 bases at V and 7 bases at J; junction bases unmatched: 6. The sample taken for sequencing was PBMCs. This chain connects TRBV19 to TRBJ1-2, with TRBD1 matching over 7 bases. The source is a boy aged 5-17 years in good health and CMV-seronegative. The CDR3 coding sequence is TGTGCCAGTAGTACAGACAGGGTTGGTGGCTACACCTTC. It yields the protein CASSTDRVGGYTF.